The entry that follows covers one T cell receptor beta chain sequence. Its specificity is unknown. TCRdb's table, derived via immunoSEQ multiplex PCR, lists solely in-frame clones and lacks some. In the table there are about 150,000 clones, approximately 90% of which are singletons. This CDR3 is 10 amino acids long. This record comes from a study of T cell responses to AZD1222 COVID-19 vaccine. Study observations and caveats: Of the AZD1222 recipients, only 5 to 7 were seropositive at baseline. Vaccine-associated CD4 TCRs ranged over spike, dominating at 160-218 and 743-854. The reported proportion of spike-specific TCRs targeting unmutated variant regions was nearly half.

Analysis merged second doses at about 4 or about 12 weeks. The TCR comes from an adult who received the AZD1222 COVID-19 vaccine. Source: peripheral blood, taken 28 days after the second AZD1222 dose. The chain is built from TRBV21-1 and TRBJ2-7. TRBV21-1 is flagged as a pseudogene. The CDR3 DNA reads TGTGCCAGCAGCAAAGACGAGCAGTACTTC. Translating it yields CASSKDEQYF.